Shown below are 15 T cell receptor beta chains from a single sample sequenced in a study of blood T cell repertoires in COVID-19. Clones were read by immunoSEQ multiplex PCR, and TCRdb kept only the in-frame ones, dropping some. Of 350,000 to 400,000 clones listed, roughly 84% are singletons. Material: PBMCs or T cells enriched from blood (not recorded which). The receptors originated from a woman between 25 and 40 years old who had recovered from COVID-19.

V gene TRBV28 combines with J gene TRBJ2-1; 12 bases are a match to TRBD2. V was clipped by 2 bases and J by 15 bases; unmatched bases: 5. The germline gives CDR1 MDHEN, CDR2 SYDVKM. CDR3 size: 13 residues. CDR3 sequence (DNA): TGTGCCAGCAGTTTAACGACTAGCGGGAGACGGTTCTTC. This sequence encodes CASSLTTSGRRFF. Supplemented by reference TRBV28 and TRBJ2-1, the full variable domain reads DVKVTQSSRYLVKRTGEKVFLECVQDMDHENMFWYRQDPGLGLRLIYFSYDVKMKEKGDIPEGYSVSREKKERFSLILESASTNQTSMYLCASSLTTSGRRFFGPGTRLTVL.

This clone was seen a single time. The chain employs TRBV6-5 and TRBJ1-6; D is uncertain. This CDR3 region has 15 residues. V was pared by 6 bases and J by 5 bases, with 14 bases between. The germline gives CDR1 MNHEY, CDR2 SVGAGI. The CDR3 spells CASSPETLDNSPLHF. The CDR3, as DNA: TGTGCCAGCAGCCCCGAGACACTAGATAATTCACCCCTCCACTTT.

This rearrangement joins TRBV27 to TRBJ2-2, with 9 bases identical to TRBD1. This CDR3 is built from 14 residues. V was pared by 6 bases and J by 2 bases, with 1 base of the junction left unmatched. The germline gives CDR1 MNHEY, CDR2 SMNVEV (reference sequence). The chain's CDR3 is CASRDRGNTGELFF. CDR3 in DNA: TGTGCCAGCAGGGACAGGGGAAACACCGGGGAGCTGTTTTTT.

This sequence joins TRBV18 and TRBJ1-4; perhaps TRBD1 as D (6 bases). V dropped 2 bases and J dropped 3 bases, with 13 bases sitting between them. The CDR3 loop spans 16 amino acids. The V gene's germline CDR1 is KGHSH and CDR2 LQKENI. Written as DNA, the CDR3 is TGTGCCAGCTCACCATTCAGTGGACAGTCTAATGAAAAACTGTTTTTT. Amino acids: CASSPFSGQSNEKLFF.

The chain joins TRBV10-3 to TRBJ2-7; TRBD2 is a possible D gene (5 bases). V lost 2 bases, J lost 6 bases, and 14 bases lay in between. The germline V gene has CDR1 ENHRY and CDR2 SYGVKD. The CDR3 has 14 residues. The CDR3 here is CAISEGLPQIEQYF. CDR3 nucleotides: TGTGCCATCAGTGAGGGACTCCCGCAAATCGAGCAGTACTTC.

This sequence joins TRBV14 and TRBJ2-1; 14 nucleotides match TRBD2. Germline CDR1 reads SGHDN; CDR2 reads FVKESK. This CDR3 comprises 16 residues. Trimming took 7 bases from V and 7 from J; bases not matched to a gene: 9. CDR3 DNA: TGTGCCAGCACCACGACTAGCGGGAGGGAGGAAAATGAGCAGTTCTTC. Its protein product is CASTTTSGREENEQFF.

The chain uses TRBV5-1 and TRBJ2-2, with a tentative D call TRBD1 (5 bases). Trimming left V 4 bases short and J 7 bases short, with 17 bases between. The CDR3 totals 15 residues. CDR1 and CDR2 from the germline V gene are SGHRS and YFSETQ. CDR3 sequence (DNA): TGCGCCAGCAGCCGATCGGGCGTCCAGGGCGGGGAGCTGTTTTTT. Translation gives CASSRSGVQGGELFF.

The chain joins TRBV19 to TRBJ2-5; 12 nucleotides agree with TRBD1. CDR1 is LNHDA and CDR2 is SQIVND in the germline V gene (reference sequence). J was trimmed by 6 bases and V by 5 bases; bases with no gene match: 10. The CDR3 is made up of 16 amino acids. CDR3 loop: CASSPGTGGSSKTQYF. The CDR3 DNA reads as TGTGCCAGTAGTCCAGGGACAGGGGGCTCTTCGAAGACCCAGTACTTC.

In this sample, this clone turned up a few times. V is TRBV7-8 and J is TRBJ2-1; 9 bases match TRBD2. The junction had 1 base not matched to a gene; V was cut back by 0 bases and J by 10 bases. CDR1 and CDR2 (germline): SGHVS, FQNEAQ. This CDR3 region has 13 residues. CDR3 amino acids: CASSLAAGGEQFF. The CDR3 DNA sequence: TGTGCCAGCAGCTTAGCTGCGGGAGGGGAGCAGTTCTTC.

This clone showed up just once. The V gene is TRBV6-5, the J gene TRBJ1-2; D gene unclear. The CDR3 has 13 amino acids. The germline CDR1 and CDR2 sequences are MNHEY and SVGAGI. Deletions cut 6 bases from V and 6 bases from J, with 14 bases between. CDR3 sequence reads: CASRAGPEDGYTF. The CDR3, as DNA: TGTGCCAGCAGGGCCGGGCCGGAGGATGGCTACACCTTC.

In nucleotides, the CDR3 is TGTGCCAGCAGAGTCCAGGGTGGTAATGAAAAACTGTTTTTT. It is translated as CASRVQGGNEKLFF. V and J are TRBV2 and TRBJ1-4; D perhaps matches TRBD1 (5 bases). The CDR3 runs 14 residues. Germline V gene data show CDR1 as SNHLY and CDR2 as FYNNEI. The V gene lost 6 bases and the J gene lost 4 bases, with 12 bases spanning the gap.

A remark on this clone: Other DNA sequences in this specimen translate into the identical CDR3. The genes are TRBV30 and TRBJ2-7; D not resolved. The CDR3 sequence is 11 residues long. Deletions cut 3 bases from V and 3 bases from J, with 6 bases between. Germline CDR1 is GTSNPN and CDR2 is SVGIG (reference sequence). In nucleotides, the CDR3 is TGTGCCTGGAGCCTAAACTACGAGCAGTACTTC. This gives the protein CAWSLNYEQYF.

This clone showed up just once. V and J are TRBV25-1 and TRBJ1-2; D is possibly TRBD1 (5 bases). Trimming removed 4 bases from V and 9 bases from J, with 21 bases in between. Germline-derived CDR1 and CDR2 are MGHDK and SYGVNS. This CDR3 region has 15 residues. This CDR3 reads CASSVLGTLGDRYTF. CDR3 nucleotide sequence: TGTGCCAGCAGTGTCCTCGGGACTCTGGGAGACCGCTACACCTTC.

This chain joins TRBV28 and TRBJ2-2; D uncertain. The germline V gene encodes CDR1 MDHEN and CDR2 SYDVKM. The ends were cut back, 5 bases at V and 0 bases at J, with 13 bases in the middle. CDR3 length: 16 residues. DNA of the CDR3: TGTGCCAGCAGTCCAACCTTCTATACGAACACCGGGGAGCTGTTTTTT. Its translation is CASSPTFYTNTGELFF.

The rearrangement links TRBV5-1 to TRBJ2-6, with a tentative D call TRBD1 (5 bases). Per germline, CDR1 SGHRS and CDR2 YFSETQ. The CDR3 totals 17 residues. V lost 4 bases to trimming and J lost 2 bases, with 16 bases between them. CDR3 region: CASSLSQGTAGANVLTF. DNA for the CDR3: TGCGCCAGCAGCCTGTCCCAGGGTACTGCTGGGGCCAACGTCCTGACTTTC.